Listed below are T cell receptor beta chains from one sample, sequenced in a study of T cells of healthy individuals. Each CDR3 protein is one row after TCRdb ran MiXCR on the 5' RACE reads. The sample shows 75,000 to 95,000 distinct CDR3 sequences, approximately 4.7% of them seen only once. These receptors were taken from a female donor in good health. Both conserved end residues are part of each CDR3. The D gene is left open where the match is weak. Where a row states a size, it is once, few, many or the class of an expanded clone; other rows omit it.

v_gene	d_gene	j_gene	abundance	CDR3aa	CDR3nt
TRBV30	TRBD1	TRBJ2-7	many	CAWRDRGRYEQYF	TGTGCCTGGAGGGACAGGGGGCGGTACGAGCAGTACTTC
TRBV6-2/TRBV6-3	TRBD1	TRBJ1-5	many	CASSETGNRQPQHF	TGTGCCAGCAGTGAGACAGGGAACCGTCAGCCCCAGCATTTT
TRBV28	.	TRBJ1-1	.	CASSLWDRNTEAFF	TGTGCCAGCAGTTTATGGGACAGGAACACTGAAGCTTTCTTT
TRBV5-1	TRBD2	TRBJ2-2	many	CASSGKLAGGHATGELFF	TGCGCCAGCAGCGGAAAACTAGCGGGAGGGCACGCCACCGGGGAGCTGTTTTTT
TRBV28	.	TRBJ2-7	many	CASRRPDGPEQYF	TGTGCCAGCAGGCGCCCAGACGGCCCGGAGCAGTACTTC
TRBV14	.	TRBJ2-1	many	CASSQDWLGSSYNEQFF	TGTGCCAGCAGCCAAGATTGGTTGGGCTCTTCTTACAATGAGCAGTTCTTC
TRBV5-5	.	TRBJ2-7	.	CASSLTEAEQYF	TGTGCCAGCAGCCTTACAGAGGCCGAGCAGTACTTC
TRBV20-1	.	TRBJ1-2	many	CSARDQPVPRQGYTF	TGCAGTGCTAGAGATCAGCCCGTCCCCAGGCAAGGCTACACCTTC
TRBV29-1	.	TRBJ2-7	.	CSVRGSSYEQYF	TGCAGCGTTAGGGGATCCTCCTACGAGCAGTACTTC
TRBV27	TRBD2	TRBJ2-2	few	CASSFSGTSDSTGELFF	TGTGCCAGCAGTTTTTCCGGGACTAGCGATTCCACCGGGGAGCTGTTTTTT
TRBV5-6	.	TRBJ1-1	.	CASSLWGRGNTEAFF	TGTGCCAGCAGCTTATGGGGGCGCGGAAACACTGAAGCTTTCTTT
TRBV6-1	.	TRBJ2-1	many	CATSPGSAGYNEQFF	TGTGCCACCTCACCGGGCAGTGCGGGTTACAATGAGCAGTTCTTC
TRBV28	.	TRBJ1-4	.	CASRAVRKLEKLFF	TGTGCCAGCAGGGCGGTCAGGAAACTTGAAAAACTGTTTTTT
TRBV4-1	TRBD2	TRBJ2-7	many	CASSHPGTSGYEQYF	TGCGCCAGCAGCCACCCCGGGACTAGCGGGTACGAGCAGTACTTC
TRBV20-1	TRBD2	TRBJ2-1	few	CSASYLAGDEQFF	TGCAGTGCTAGTTATCTAGCGGGGGATGAGCAGTTCTTC
TRBV4-3	TRBD1	TRBJ1-2	many	CASSQGQGVNGGYTF	TGCGCCAGCAGCCAAGGGCAGGGGGTGAATGGCGGCTACACCTTC
TRBV9	TRBD1	TRBJ1-6	few	CASSATTGLSPLHF	TGTGCCAGCAGCGCGACGACAGGGCTCTCACCCCTCCACTTT
TRBV18	.	TRBJ2-5	many	CASSPSAAGTQETQYF	TGTGCCAGCTCACCATCGGCGGCGGGAACACAAGAGACCCAGTACTTC
TRBV7-2	.	TRBJ1-2	many	CASSFEGVGGYTF	TGTGCCAGCAGCTTTGAGGGAGTGGGTGGCTACACCTTC
TRBV20-1	.	TRBJ2-4	many	CSAGSEAKNIQYF	TGCAGTGCCGGTAGCGAGGCCAAAAACATTCAGTACTTC